The clone carrying this TCR beta chain was seen a single time. The source of the sample is a study of blood T cell repertoires in COVID-19. The CDR3 covers 17 residues. V gave up 0 bases and J gave up 5 bases; unmatched junction bases: 11. Germline loops: CDR1 MGHRA, CDR2 YSYEKL. Using immunoSEQ multiplex PCR, the repertoire was profiled, and TCRdb retains in-frame clones only, with some absent. The sample shows around 68,000 clones, around 86% of them seen only once. The sample taken for sequencing was peripheral blood. This clonotype was sampled from a man aged 50 to 59 with active COVID-19. The V gene is TRBV4-1, the J gene TRBJ1-1, with 8 bases matching TRBD1. The CDR3 DNA follows: TGCGCCAGCAGCCAAGAGGGCCGCAGGGGGCGGTGGACTGAAGCTTTCTTT. Translating it yields CASSQEGRRGRWTEAFF.